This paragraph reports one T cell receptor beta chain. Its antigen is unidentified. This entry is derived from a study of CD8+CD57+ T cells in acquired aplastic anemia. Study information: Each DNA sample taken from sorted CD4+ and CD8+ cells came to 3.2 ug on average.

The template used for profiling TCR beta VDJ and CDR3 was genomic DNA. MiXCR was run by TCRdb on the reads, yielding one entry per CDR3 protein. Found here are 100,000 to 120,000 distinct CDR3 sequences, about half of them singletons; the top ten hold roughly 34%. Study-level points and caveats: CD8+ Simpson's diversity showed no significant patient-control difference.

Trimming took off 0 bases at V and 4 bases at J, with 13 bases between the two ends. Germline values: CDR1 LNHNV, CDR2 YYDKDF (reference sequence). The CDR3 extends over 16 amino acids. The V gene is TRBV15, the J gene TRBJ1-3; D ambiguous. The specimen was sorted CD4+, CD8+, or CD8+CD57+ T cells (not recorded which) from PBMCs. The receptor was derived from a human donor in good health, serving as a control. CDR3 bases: TGTGCCACCAGCAGAGATGGCCAAACGGGAGGAAACACCATATATTTT. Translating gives CATSRDGQTGGNTIYF.